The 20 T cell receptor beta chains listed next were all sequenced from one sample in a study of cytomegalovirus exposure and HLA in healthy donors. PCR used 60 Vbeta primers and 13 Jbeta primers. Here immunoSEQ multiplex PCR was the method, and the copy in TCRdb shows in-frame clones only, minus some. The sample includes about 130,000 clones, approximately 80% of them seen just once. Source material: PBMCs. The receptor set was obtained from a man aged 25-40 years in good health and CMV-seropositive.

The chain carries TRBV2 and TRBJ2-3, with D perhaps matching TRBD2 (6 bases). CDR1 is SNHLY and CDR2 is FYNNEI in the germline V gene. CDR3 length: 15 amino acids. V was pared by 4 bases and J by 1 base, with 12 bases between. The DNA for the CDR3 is TGTGCCAGCAGTGGGGCCGGCGGGGGCACAGATACGCAGTATTTT. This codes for CASSGAGGGTDTQYF.

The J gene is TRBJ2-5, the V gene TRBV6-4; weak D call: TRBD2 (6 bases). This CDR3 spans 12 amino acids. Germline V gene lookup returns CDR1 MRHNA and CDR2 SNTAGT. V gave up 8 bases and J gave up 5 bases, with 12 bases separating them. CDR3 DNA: TGTGCCAGCTTTTGGGGAGGCGAGACCCAGTACTTC. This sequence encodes CASFWGGETQYF.

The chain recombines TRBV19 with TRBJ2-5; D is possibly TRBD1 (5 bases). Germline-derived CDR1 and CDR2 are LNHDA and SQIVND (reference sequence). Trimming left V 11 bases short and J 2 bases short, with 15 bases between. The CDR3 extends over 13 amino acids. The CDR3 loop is CASSRQTQETQYF. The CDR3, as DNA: TGTGCCTCCTCTAGACAGACGCAAGAGACCCAGTACTTC.

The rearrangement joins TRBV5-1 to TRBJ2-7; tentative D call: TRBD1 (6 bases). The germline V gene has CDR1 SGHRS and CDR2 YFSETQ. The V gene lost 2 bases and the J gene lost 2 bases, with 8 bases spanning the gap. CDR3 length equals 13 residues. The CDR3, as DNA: TGCGCCAGCAGCTTACAGGGTCCCTACGAGCAGTACTTC. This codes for CASSLQGPYEQYF.

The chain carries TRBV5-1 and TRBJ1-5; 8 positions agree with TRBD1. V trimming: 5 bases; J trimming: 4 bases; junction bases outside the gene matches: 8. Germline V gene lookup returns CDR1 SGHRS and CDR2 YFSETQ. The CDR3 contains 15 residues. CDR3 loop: CASRSGQDENQPQHF. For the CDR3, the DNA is TGCGCCAGCAGGTCGGGACAGGACGAAAATCAGCCCCAGCATTTT.

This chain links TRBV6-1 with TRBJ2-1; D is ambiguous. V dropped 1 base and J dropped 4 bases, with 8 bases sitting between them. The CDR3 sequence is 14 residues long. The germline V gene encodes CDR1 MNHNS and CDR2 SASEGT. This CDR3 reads CASSEVAFYNEQFF. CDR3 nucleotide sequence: TGTGCCAGCAGTGAAGTGGCATTTTACAATGAGCAGTTCTTC.

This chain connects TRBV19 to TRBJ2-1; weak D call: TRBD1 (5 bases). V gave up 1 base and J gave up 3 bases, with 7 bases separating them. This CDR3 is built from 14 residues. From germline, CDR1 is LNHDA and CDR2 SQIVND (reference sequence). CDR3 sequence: CASSIGTYYNEQFF. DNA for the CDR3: TGTGCCAGTAGTATAGGGACATACTACAATGAGCAGTTCTTC.

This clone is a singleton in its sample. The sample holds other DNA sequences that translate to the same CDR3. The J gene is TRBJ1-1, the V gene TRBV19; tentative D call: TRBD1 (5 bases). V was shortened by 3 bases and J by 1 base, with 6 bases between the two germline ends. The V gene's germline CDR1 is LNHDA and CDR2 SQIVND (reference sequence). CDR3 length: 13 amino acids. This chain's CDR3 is CASSIQGNTEAFF. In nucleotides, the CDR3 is TGTGCCAGTAGTATTCAGGGGAACACTGAAGCTTTCTTT.

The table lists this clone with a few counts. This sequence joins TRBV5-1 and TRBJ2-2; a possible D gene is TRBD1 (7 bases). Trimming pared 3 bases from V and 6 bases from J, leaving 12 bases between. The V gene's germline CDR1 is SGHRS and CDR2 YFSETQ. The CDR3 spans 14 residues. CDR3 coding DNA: TGCGCCAGCAGCTCTAGGAGGGGGCCCGGGGAGCTGTTTTTT. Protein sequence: CASSSRRGPGELFF.

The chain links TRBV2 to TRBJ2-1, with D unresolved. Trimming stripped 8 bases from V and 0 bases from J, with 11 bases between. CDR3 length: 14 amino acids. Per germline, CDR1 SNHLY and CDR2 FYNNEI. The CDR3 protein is CASESYSSYNEQFF. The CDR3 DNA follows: TGTGCCAGCGAGTCCTACAGCTCCTACAATGAGCAGTTCTTC.

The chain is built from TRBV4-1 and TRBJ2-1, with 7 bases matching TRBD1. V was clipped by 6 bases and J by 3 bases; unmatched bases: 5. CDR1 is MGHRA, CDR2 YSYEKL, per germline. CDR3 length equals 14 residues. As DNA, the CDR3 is TGCGCCAGCAGTCACCGGGACAGCTACAATGAGCAGTTCTTC. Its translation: CASSHRDSYNEQFF.

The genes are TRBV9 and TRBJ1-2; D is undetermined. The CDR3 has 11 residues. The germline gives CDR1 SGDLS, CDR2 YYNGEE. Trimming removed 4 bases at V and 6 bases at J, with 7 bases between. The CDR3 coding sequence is TGTGCCAGCAGCCTAGCCAATGGCTACACCTTC. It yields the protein CASSLANGYTF.

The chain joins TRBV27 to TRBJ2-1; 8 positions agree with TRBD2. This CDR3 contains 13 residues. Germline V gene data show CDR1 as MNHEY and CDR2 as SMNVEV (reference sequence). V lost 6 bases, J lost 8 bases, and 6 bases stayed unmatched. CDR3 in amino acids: CASSRSGGDEQFF. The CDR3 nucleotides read TGTGCCAGCAGCCGGAGCGGGGGAGATGAGCAGTTCTTC.

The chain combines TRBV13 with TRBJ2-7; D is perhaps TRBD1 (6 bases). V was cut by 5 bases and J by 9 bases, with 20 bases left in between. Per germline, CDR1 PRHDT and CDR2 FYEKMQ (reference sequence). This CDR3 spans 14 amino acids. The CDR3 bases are TGTGCCAGCAGCCCCCAGGACAGCCCTGGGGGGCAGTACTTC. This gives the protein CASSPQDSPGGQYF.

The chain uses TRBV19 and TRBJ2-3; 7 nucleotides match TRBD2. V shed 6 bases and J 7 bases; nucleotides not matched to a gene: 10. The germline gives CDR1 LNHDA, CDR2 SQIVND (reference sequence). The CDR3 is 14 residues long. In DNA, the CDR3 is TGTGCCAGTAGGACGAGGGCGGGAGCCTATACGCAGTATTTT. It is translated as CASRTRAGAYTQYF.

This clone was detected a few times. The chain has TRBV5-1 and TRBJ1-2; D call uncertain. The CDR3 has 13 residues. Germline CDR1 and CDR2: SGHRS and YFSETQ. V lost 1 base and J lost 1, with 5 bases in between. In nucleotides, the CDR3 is TGCGCCAGCAGCTTGACGGTTAACTATGGCTACACCTTC. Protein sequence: CASSLTVNYGYTF.

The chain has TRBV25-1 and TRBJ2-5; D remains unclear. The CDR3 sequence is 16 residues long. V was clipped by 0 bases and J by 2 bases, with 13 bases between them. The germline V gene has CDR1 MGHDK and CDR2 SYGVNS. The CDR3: CASSEYITEPQETQYF. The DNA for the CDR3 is TGTGCCAGCAGTGAATATATTACAGAGCCTCAAGAGACCCAGTACTTC.

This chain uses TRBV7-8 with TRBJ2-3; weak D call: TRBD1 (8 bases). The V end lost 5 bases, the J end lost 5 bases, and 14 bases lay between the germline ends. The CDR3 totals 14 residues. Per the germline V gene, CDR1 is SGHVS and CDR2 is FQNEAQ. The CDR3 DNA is TGTGCCAGCAGCCAGGGGGCGGGGGTAGATACGCAGTATTTT. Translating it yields CASSQGAGVDTQYF. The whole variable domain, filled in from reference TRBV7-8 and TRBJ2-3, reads GAGVSQSPRYKVAKRGQDVALRCDPISGHVSLFWYQQALGQGPEFLTYFQNEAQLDKSGLPSDRFFAERPEGSVSTLKIQRTQQEDSAVYLCASSQGAGVDTQYFGPGTRLTVL.

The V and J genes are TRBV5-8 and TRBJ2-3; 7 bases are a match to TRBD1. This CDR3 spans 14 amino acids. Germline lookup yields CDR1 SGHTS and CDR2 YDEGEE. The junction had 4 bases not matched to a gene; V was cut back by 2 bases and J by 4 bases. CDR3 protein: CASSLGQVPDTQYF. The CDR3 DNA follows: TGTGCCAGCAGCTTAGGACAGGTCCCAGATACGCAGTATTTT.

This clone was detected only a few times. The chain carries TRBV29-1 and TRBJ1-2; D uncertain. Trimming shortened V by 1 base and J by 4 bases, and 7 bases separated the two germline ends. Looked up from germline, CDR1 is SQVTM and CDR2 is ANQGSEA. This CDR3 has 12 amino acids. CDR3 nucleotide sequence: TGCAGCGTTGAAGGACTAGGCTATGGCTACACCTTC. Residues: CSVEGLGYGYTF.